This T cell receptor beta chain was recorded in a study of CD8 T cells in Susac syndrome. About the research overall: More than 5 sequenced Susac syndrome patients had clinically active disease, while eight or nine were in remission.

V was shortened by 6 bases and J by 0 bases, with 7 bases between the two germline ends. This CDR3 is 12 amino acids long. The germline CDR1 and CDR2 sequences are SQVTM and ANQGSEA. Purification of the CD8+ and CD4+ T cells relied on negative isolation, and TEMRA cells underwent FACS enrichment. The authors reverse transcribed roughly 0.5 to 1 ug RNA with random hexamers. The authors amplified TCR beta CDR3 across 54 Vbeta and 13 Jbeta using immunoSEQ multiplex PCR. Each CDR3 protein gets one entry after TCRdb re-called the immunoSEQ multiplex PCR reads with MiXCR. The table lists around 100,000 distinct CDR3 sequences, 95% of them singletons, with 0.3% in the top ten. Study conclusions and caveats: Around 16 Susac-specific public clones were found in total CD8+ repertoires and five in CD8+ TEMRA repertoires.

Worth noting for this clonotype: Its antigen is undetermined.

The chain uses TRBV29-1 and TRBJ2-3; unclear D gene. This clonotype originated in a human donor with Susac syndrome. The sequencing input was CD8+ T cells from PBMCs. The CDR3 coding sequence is TGCAGCGTCACGCCTAGCACAGATACGCAGTATTTT. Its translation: CSVTPSTDTQYF.